The source of this T cell receptor (beta chain) is a study of OX40 agonist ivuxolimab in advanced cancers. Study summary: Patients receiving dose escalation had hepatocellular carcinoma, melanoma, renal cell or head and neck cancer. Overall study results and limits: Blood T cells, both CD4+ and CD8+, expanded clonally by week 6 at 0.1 to 3.0 mg/kg. A proportion of nonresponders additionally exhibited low normalized T-cell clonal expansion.

Patients with a history of autoimmune disease or on systemic immunosuppression were excluded. The assay was immunoSEQ multiplex PCR, and TCRdb's table has in-frame clones only and misses some. The table shows 50,000 to 80,000 clones, with approximately 81% occurring only once. This clone was counted only a few times. Its antigen remains unidentified. The TCR sequence derives from an adult with an advanced solid tumor such as melanoma, head and neck, liver or kidney cancer. The sample in question was CD4+ or CD8+ T cells sorted from blood, obtained in a trial of the OX40 agonist ivuxolimab.

The CDR3 reads CASRAQGGAHGYTF. In nucleotides, the CDR3 is TGTGCCAGCAGGGCCCAGGGGGGCGCGCATGGCTACACCTTC. The rearrangement joins TRBV2 to TRBJ1-2, with 7 bases aligning to TRBD1. Germline V gives CDR1 SNHLY, CDR2 FYNNEI. The J segment lost 6 bases and the V segment lost 6 bases, leaving 10 bases of the junction unmatched. CDR3 length: 14 residues.